The rows below give T cell receptor beta chains drawn from one sample of a study of OX40 agonist ivuxolimab in advanced cancers. Clones were read by immunoSEQ multiplex PCR, and TCRdb kept only the in-frame ones, dropping some. The sample lists 25,000 to 30,000 clones, approximately 79% occurring once. This specimen was CD4+ or CD8+ T cells sorted from blood, taken in a trial of the OX40 agonist ivuxolimab. The receptor set was obtained from an adult with an advanced solid tumor such as melanoma, head and neck, liver or kidney cancer. Both conserved end residues are part of each CDR3. A D gene is named only where the DNA matches it firmly. Clone size, where shown, is once, few, many, or a class for clones that have expanded.

v_gene,d_gene,j_gene,len,abundance,CDR3aa,CDR3nt
TRBV5-4,NA,TRBJ1-2,15,NA,CASSLGPGVNYGYTF,TGTGCCAGCAGCTTGGGTCCAGGGGTTAACTATGGCTACACCTTC
TRBV6-5,NA,TRBJ1-4,14,NA,CASSWFRGNEKLFF,TGTGCCAGCAGTTGGTTTAGGGGTAATGAAAAACTGTTTTTT
TRBV5-1,NA,TRBJ2-1,14,NA,CASKSGFGYNEQFF,TGCGCCAGCAAGTCAGGATTTGGTTACAATGAGCAGTTCTTC
TRBV9,TRBD1,TRBJ2-5,15,NA,CASSVGTEDQETQYF,TGTGCCAGCAGCGTGGGGACAGAAGACCAAGAGACCCAGTACTTC
TRBV5-1,TRBD1,TRBJ2-7,14,NA,CASSPRQGGYEQYF,TGCGCCAGCAGCCCAAGACAGGGGGGCTACGAGCAGTACTTC
TRBV28,NA,TRBJ2-7,17,few,CASSPIFGAGYPYEQYF,TGTGCCAGCAGTCCAATCTTTGGGGCGGGGTATCCTTACGAGCAGTACTTC
TRBV6-1,NA,TRBJ1-1,11,once,CATTAGTEAFF,TGTGCCACCACCGCGGGGACTGAAGCTTTCTTT
TRBV28,NA,TRBJ2-7,11,once,CASSTAYEQYF,TGTGCCAGCTCCACAGCCTACGAGCAGTACTTC
TRBV7-3,NA,TRBJ2-1,15,NA,CASSLTLSSYNEQFF,TGTGCCAGCAGCTTGACGCTGAGCTCCTACAATGAGCAGTTCTTC
TRBV28,TRBD1,TRBJ2-7,15,NA,CASSRDSDRAYEQYF,TGTGCCAGCAGTCGCGATTCAGACAGGGCCTACGAGCAGTACTTC
TRBV9,NA,TRBJ1-5,15,few,CASSADRNGNQPQHF,TGTGCCAGCAGCGCCGACCGCAATGGCAATCAGCCCCAGCATTTT
TRBV29-1,NA,TRBJ2-1,13,NA,CSVRGGSYNEQFF,TGCAGCGTCAGAGGGGGTTCCTACAATGAGCAGTTCTTC
TRBV28,NA,TRBJ2-7,13,NA,CASSFRGDYEQYF,TGTGCCAGCAGTTTTCGAGGGGACTACGAGCAGTACTTC
TRBV15,NA,TRBJ2-7,16,NA,CATSRDHGPNSYEQYF,TGTGCCACCAGCAGAGATCATGGGCCAAACTCCTACGAGCAGTACTTC
TRBV14,TRBD1,TRBJ1-2,14,NA,CASSQYRGGYGYTF,TGTGCCAGCAGCCAATACAGGGGAGGCTATGGCTACACCTTC
TRBV19,TRBD1,TRBJ1-5,14,NA,CASSPGQGSQPQHF,TGTGCCAGTAGCCCCGGACAGGGAAGTCAGCCCCAGCATTTT
TRBV19,NA,TRBJ1-2,16,NA,CASSIYRLHSPYGYTF,TGTGCCAGTAGTATTTACAGGTTGCACTCTCCTTATGGCTACACCTTC
TRBV4-2,NA,TRBJ2-1,13,NA,CASSQAGGDEQFF,TGTGCCAGCAGCCAAGCCGGAGGGGATGAGCAGTTCTTC
TRBV10-3,TRBD1,TRBJ2-7,15,few,CAIRKTGEGSYEQYF,TGTGCCATCAGGAAGACAGGGGAAGGATCCTACGAGCAGTACTTC